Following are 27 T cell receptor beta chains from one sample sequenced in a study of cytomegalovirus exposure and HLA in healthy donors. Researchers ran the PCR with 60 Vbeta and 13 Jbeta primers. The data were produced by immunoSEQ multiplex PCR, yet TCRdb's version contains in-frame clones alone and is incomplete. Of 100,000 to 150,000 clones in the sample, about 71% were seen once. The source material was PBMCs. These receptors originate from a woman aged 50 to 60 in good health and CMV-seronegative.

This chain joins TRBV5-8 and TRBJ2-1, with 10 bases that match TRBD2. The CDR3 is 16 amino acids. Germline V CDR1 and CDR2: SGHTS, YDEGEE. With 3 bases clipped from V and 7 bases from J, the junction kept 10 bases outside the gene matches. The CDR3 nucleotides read TGTGCCAGCAGCTGGGGGCGGACTAGCGGCTCAAATGAGCAGTTCTTC. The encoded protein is CASSWGRTSGSNEQFF.

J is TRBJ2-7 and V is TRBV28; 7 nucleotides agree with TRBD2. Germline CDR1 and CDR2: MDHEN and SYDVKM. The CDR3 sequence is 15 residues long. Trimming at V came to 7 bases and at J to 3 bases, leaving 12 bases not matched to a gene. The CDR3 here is CASTVGGVWIYEQYF. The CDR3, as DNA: TGTGCCAGCACCGTGGGGGGGGTGTGGATCTACGAGCAGTACTTC.

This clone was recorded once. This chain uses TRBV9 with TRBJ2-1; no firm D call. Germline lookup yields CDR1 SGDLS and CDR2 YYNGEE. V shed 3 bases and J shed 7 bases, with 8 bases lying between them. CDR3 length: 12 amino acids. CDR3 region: CASSGPQNEQFF. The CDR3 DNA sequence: TGTGCCAGCAGCGGCCCCCAGAATGAGCAGTTCTTC.

This CDR3 reads CASRSRGANEKLFF. CDR3 nucleotides: TGTGCCAGCAGATCAAGAGGAGCTAATGAAAAACTGTTTTTT. This chain joins TRBV7-3 and TRBJ1-4; no firm D call. Looked up from germline, CDR1 is SGHTA and CDR2 is FQGTGA. This CDR3 region has 14 residues. Deletions cut 6 bases from V and 3 bases from J, with 11 bases between.

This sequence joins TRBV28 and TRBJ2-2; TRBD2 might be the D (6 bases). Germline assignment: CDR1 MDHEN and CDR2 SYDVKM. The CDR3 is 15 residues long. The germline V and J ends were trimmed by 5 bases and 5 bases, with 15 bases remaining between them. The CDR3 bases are TGTGCCAGCAGTACTAGCATACGATGGACCGGGGAGCTGTTTTTT. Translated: CASSTSIRWTGELFF.

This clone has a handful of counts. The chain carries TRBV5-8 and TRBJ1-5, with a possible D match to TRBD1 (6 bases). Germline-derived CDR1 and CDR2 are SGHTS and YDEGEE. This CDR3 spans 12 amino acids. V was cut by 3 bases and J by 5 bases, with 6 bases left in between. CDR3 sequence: CASSYRDQPQHF. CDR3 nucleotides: TGTGCCAGCAGCTACAGGGATCAGCCCCAGCATTTT.

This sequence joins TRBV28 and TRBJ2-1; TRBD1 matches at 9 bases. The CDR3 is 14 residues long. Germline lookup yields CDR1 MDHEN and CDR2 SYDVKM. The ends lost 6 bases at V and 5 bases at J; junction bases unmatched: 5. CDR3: CASRIDRGNNEQFF. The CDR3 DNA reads TGTGCCAGCAGGATCGACAGGGGGAACAATGAGCAGTTCTTC.

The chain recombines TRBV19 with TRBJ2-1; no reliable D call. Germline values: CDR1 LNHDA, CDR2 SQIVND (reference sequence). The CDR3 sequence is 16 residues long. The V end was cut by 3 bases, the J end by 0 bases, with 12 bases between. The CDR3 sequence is CASSISGQSSYNEQFF. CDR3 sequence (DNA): TGTGCCAGTAGTATCTCGGGTCAAAGCTCCTACAATGAGCAGTTCTTC.

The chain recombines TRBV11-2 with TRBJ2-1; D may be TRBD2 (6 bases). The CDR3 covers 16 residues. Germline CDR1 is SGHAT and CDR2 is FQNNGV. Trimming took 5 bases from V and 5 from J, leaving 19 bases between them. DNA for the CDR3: TGTGCCAGCAGCCGAGGCGTGGGGGGATGGGACAATGAGCAGTTCTTC. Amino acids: CASSRGVGGWDNEQFF.

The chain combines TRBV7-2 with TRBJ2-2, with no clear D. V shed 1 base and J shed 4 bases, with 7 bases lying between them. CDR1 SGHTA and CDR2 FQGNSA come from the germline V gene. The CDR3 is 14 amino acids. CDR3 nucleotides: TGTGCCAGCAGCTTAGAAAGCACCACCGGGGAGCTGTTTTTT. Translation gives CASSLESTTGELFF. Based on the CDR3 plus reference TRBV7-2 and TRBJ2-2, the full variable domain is GAGVSQSPSNKVTEKGKDVELRCDPISGHTALYWYRQSLGQGLEFLIYFQGNSAPDKSGLPSDRFSAERTGGSVSTLTIQRTQQEDSAVYLCASSLESTTGELFFGEGSRLTVL.

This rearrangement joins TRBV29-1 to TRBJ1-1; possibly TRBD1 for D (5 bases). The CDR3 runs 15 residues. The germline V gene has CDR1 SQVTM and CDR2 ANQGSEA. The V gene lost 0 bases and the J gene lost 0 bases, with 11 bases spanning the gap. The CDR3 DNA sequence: TGCAGCGTTGAAGATCCCCACAGGTTGAACACTGAAGCTTTCTTT. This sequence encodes CSVEDPHRLNTEAFF.

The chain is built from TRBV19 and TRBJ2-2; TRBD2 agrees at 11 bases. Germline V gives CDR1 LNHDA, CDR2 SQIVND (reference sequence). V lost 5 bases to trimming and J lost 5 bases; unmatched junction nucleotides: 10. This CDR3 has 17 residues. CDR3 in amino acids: CASSPALAGGWTGELFF. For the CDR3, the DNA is TGTGCCAGTAGTCCCGCTCTAGCGGGAGGATGGACCGGGGAGCTGTTTTTT.

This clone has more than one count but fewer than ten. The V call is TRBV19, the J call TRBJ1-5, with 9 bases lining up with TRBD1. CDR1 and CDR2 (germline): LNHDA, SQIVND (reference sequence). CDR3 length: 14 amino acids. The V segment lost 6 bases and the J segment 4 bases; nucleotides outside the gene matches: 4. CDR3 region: CASSLGQGNQPQHF. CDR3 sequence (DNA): TGTGCCAGTAGCCTGGGACAGGGAAATCAGCCCCAGCATTTT.

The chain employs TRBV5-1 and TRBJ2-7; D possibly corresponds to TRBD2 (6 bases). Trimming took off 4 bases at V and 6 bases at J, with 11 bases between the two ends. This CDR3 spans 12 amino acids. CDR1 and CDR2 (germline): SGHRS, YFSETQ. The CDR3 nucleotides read TGCGCCAGCAGCCGACCGGGAGCCGAGCAGTACTTC. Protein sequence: CASSRPGAEQYF.

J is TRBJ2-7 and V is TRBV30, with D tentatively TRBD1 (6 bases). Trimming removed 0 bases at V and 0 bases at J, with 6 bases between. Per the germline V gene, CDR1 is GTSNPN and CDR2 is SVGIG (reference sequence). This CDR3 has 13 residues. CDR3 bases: TGTGCCTGGAGTGTGGGGGCCTCCTACGAGCAGTACTTC. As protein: CAWSVGASYEQYF.

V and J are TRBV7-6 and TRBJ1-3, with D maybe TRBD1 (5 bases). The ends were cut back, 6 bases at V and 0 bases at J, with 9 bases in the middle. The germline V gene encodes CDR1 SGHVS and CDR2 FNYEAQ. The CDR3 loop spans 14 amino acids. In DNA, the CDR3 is TGTGCCAGCAGGAGAGACAGCTCTGGAAACACCATATATTTT. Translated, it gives CASRRDSSGNTIYF.

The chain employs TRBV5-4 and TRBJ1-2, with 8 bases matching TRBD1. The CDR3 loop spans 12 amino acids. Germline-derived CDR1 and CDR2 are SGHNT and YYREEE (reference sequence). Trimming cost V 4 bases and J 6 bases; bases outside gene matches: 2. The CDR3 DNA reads TGTGCCAGCAGCCAGACAGGGGATGGCTACACCTTC. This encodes CASSQTGDGYTF.

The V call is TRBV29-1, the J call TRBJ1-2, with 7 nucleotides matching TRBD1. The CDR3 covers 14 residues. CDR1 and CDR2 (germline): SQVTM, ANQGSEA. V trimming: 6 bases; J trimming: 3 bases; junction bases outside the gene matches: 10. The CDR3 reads CSVGDRTSYYGYTF. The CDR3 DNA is TGCAGCGTGGGGGACAGAACCTCTTACTATGGCTACACCTTC.

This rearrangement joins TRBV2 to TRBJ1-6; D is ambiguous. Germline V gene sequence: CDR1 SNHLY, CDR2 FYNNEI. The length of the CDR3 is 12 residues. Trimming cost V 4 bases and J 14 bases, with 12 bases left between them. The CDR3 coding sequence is TGTGCCAGCAGTGCGCAAACATCGTCCCTCCACTTT. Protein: CASSAQTSSLHF. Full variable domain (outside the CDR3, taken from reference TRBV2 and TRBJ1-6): EPEVTQTPSHQVTQMGQEVILRCVPISNHLYFYWYRQILGQKVEFLVSFYNNEISEKSEIFDDQFSVERPDGSNFTLKIRSTKLEDSAMYFCASSAQTSSLHFGNGTRLTVT.

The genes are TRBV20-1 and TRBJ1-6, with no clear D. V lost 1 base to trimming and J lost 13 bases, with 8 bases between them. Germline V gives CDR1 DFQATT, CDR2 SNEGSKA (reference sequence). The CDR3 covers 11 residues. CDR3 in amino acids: CSARVGMPLHF. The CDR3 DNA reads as TGCAGTGCTAGAGTCGGGATGCCCCTCCACTTT.

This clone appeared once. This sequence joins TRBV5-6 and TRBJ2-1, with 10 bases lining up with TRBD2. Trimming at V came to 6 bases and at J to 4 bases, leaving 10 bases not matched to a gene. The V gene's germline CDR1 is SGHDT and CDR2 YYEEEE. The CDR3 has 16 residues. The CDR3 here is CASTAYGTSAYNEQFF. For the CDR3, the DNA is TGTGCCAGCACAGCCTATGGGACTAGCGCGTACAATGAGCAGTTCTTC.

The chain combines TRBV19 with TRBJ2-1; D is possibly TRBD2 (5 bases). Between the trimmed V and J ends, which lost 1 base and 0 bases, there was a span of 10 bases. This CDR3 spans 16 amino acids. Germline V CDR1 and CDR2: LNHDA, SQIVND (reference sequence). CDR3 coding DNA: TGTGCCAGTAGTATAGCCGGACTCAGCTCCTACAATGAGCAGTTCTTC. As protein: CASSIAGLSSYNEQFF.

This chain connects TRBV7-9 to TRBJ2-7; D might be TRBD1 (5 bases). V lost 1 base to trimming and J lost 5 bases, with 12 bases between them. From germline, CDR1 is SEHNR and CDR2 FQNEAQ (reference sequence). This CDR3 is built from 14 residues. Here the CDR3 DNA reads TGTGCCAGCAGCTTAGGACAGAGAAGGAACGAGCAGTACTTC. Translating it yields CASSLGQRRNEQYF.

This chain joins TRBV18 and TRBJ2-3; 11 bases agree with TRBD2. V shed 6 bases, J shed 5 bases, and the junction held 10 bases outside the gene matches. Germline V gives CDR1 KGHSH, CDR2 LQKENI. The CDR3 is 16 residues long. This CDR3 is CASSPELAGAGDTQYF. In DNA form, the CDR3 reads TGTGCCAGCTCGCCTGAACTAGCGGGAGCTGGAGATACGCAGTATTTT.

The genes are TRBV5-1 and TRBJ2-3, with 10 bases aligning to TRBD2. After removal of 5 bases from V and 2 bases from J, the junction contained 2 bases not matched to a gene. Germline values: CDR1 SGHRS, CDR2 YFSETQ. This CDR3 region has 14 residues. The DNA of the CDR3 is TGCGCCAGCAGGGGGACTAGCGCCACAGATACGCAGTATTTT. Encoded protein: CASRGTSATDTQYF. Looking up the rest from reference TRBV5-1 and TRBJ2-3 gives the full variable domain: KAGVTQTPRYLIKTRGQQVTLSCSPISGHRSVSWYQQTPGQGLQFLFEYFSETQRNKGNFPGRFSGRQFSNSRSEMNVSTLELGDSALYLCASRGTSATDTQYFGPGTRLTVL.

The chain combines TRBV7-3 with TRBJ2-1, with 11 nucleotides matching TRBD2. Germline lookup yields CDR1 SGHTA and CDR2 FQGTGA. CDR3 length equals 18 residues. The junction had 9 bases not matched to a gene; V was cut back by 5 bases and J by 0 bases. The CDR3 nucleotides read TGTGCCAGCAGCCTACTTAGCGGGAGGGGGAGCTCCTACAATGAGCAGTTCTTC. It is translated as CASSLLSGRGSSYNEQFF.

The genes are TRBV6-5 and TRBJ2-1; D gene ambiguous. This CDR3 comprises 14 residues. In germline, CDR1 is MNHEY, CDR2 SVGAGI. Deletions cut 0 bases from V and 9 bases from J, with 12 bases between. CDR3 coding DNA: TGTGCCAGCAGTTACTCGTCCCCCCCAGGTGAGCAGTTCTTC. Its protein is CASSYSSPPGEQFF.